The 7 T cell receptor beta chains below all came from one sample that was sequenced in a study of T cells in Graves' hyperthyroidism and ophthalmopathy. The TCR beta CDR3 regions underwent amplification using RNA transcripts as the source. The HTBI primer set served for first-round RT-PCR of the TCR CDR3. TCRdb ran MiXCR on the multiplex PCR reads and lists one entry per CDR3 protein. The sample contains roughly 380,000 distinct CDR3 sequences, more than 11% of which appear only once. Sequencing was done on a sample of blood. Receptors originate from a woman aged 55-70 years with Graves' hyperthyroidism.

This clonotype was found a few times. The chain is built from TRBV20-1 and TRBJ1-6; maybe TRBD1 (5 bases). CDR1 is DFQATT and CDR2 is SNEGSKA in the germline V gene (reference sequence). Trimming pared 6 bases from V and 5 bases from J, leaving 14 bases between. The CDR3 has 14 amino acids. For the CDR3, the DNA is TGCAGTGCCAGCCCAGGGTTTCATAATTCACCCCTCCACTTT. It yields the protein CSASPGFHNSPLHF.

This clonotype was counted a few times. The rearrangement uses TRBV20-1 and TRBJ1-2; 8 nucleotides agree with TRBD1. CDR1 and CDR2 from the germline V gene are DFQATT and SNEGSKA (reference sequence). The V segment lost 3 bases and the J segment 5 bases; nucleotides outside the gene matches: 5. CDR3 length: 13 residues. The CDR3: CSASPGTGYGYTF. The CDR3 bases are TGCAGTGCTAGCCCCGGGACAGGATATGGCTACACCTTC.

This clonotype was recorded many times. The J gene is TRBJ2-3, the V gene TRBV20-1; 12 bases align to TRBD2. V lost 5 bases, J lost 6 bases, and 9 bases stayed unmatched. Per germline, CDR1 DFQATT and CDR2 SNEGSKA (reference sequence). This CDR3 is 15 amino acids long. CDR3 bases: TGCAGTGCTCCTCGCACGGGACTAGCGGGCGATACGCAGTATTTT. Residues: CSAPRTGLAGDTQYF.

This clonotype appeared many times. The chain recombines TRBV5-8 with TRBJ1-1; D is undetermined. The V end was cut by 1 base, the J end by 4 bases, with 2 bases between. There are 11 residues in the CDR3. Per the germline V gene, CDR1 is SGHTS and CDR2 is YDEGEE. CDR3 loop: CASSLFTEAFF. DNA of the CDR3: TGTGCCAGCAGCTTGTTCACTGAAGCTTTCTTT.

This chain uses TRBV12-3 or TRBV12-4 with TRBJ2-1, with TRBD2 identical over 12 bases. The CDR3 is 18 amino acids. V gave up 6 bases and J gave up 1 base; unmatched junction bases: 10. The CDR3 protein is CASSPTGLAGRSYNEQFF. The CDR3 region has the DNA TGTGCCAGCAGCCCTACGGGACTAGCGGGTAGATCCTACAATGAGCAGTTCTTC.

This rearrangement joins TRBV6-1 to TRBJ2-1; 8 bases align to TRBD1. V gave up 6 bases and J gave up 4 bases; unmatched junction bases: 8. Germline assignment: CDR1 MNHNS and CDR2 SASEGT. The CDR3 totals 15 residues. In DNA form, the CDR3 reads TGTGCCAGCAGCGACACAGGGGGTGGGTACAATGAGCAGTTCTTC. This translates into CASSDTGGGYNEQFF.

This clonotype was recorded many times. The chain uses TRBV20-1 and TRBJ2-1, with D possibly being TRBD2 (5 bases). Trimming took off 3 bases at V and 4 bases at J, with 13 bases between the two ends. Germline V lookup: CDR1 DFQATT, CDR2 SNEGSKA (reference sequence). There are 14 residues in the CDR3. The DNA of the CDR3 is TGCAGTGCTAGCGGGATTCCTGAATACAATGAGCAGTTCTTC. It is translated as CSASGIPEYNEQFF.